One sample yielded the 29 T cell receptor beta chains listed below, sequenced in a study of blood T cell repertoires in COVID-19. Clones were read by immunoSEQ multiplex PCR, and TCRdb kept only the in-frame ones, dropping some. This sample has about 250,000 clones, with approximately 89% found just once. Sample: PBMCs or T cells enriched from blood (not recorded which). The source of these receptors is a woman younger than 45 with acute COVID-19.

The chain is built from TRBV18 and TRBJ1-5, with D perhaps matching TRBD1 (6 bases). CDR3 length equals 15 residues. V lost 3 bases and J lost 0, with 9 bases in between. From germline, CDR1 is KGHSH and CDR2 LQKENI. In nucleotides, the CDR3 is TGTGCCAGCTCACCGCAGGGGTATAGCAATCAGCCCCAGCATTTT. Protein: CASSPQGYSNQPQHF. Drawing the rest from reference TRBV18 and TRBJ1-5, the complete variable domain is NAGVMQNPRHLVRRRGQEARLRCSPMKGHSHVYWYRQLPEEGLKFMVYLQKENIIDESGMPKERFSAEFPKEGPSILRIQQVVRGDSAAYFCASSPQGYSNQPQHFGDGTRLSIL.

The chain has TRBV6-4 and TRBJ1-1, with D tentatively TRBD1 (6 bases). CDR1 and CDR2 (germline): MRHNA, SNTAGT. V was clipped by 4 bases and J by 3 bases, with 12 bases between them. The length of the CDR3 is 14 residues. CDR3 amino acids: CASSVTGSDTEAFF. The DNA for the CDR3 is TGTGCCAGCAGTGTAACAGGGAGTGACACTGAAGCTTTCTTT.

The chain employs TRBV5-1 and TRBJ1-1, with TRBD1 matching 8 bases. The CDR3 length is 18 residues. V gave up 2 bases and J gave up 0 bases; unmatched junction bases: 12. CDR1 and CDR2 from the germline V gene are SGHRS and YFSETQ. Here the CDR3 reads CASSFNLPGQAMNTEAFF. CDR3 sequence (DNA): TGCGCCAGCAGCTTTAACTTACCGGGACAGGCTATGAACACTGAAGCTTTCTTT.

V and J are TRBV5-6 and TRBJ1-6, with 12 positions matching TRBD1. V was clipped by 0 bases and J by 9 bases; unmatched bases: 4. Per germline, CDR1 SGHDT and CDR2 YYEEEE. This CDR3 contains 16 residues. CDR3 bases: TGTGCCAGCAGCTTGGTCGGGACAGGGGGCCCTTCACCCCTCCACTTT. This translates into CASSLVGTGGPSPLHF.

The chain employs TRBV15 and TRBJ2-1; 8 bases are shared with TRBD1. The CDR3 spans 14 residues. Germline V lookup: CDR1 LNHNV, CDR2 YYDKDF (reference sequence). The trim removed 8 bases at V and 6 bases at J, leaving 9 bases unmatched. The CDR3 loop reads CATCTGGWGNEQFF. The CDR3 DNA is TGTGCCACCTGTACAGGGGGTTGGGGCAATGAGCAGTTCTTC.

The count of this clone is one. V and J are TRBV9 and TRBJ1-1, with D perhaps matching TRBD1 (6 bases). Trimming shortened V by 4 bases and J by 7 bases, and 20 bases separated the two germline ends. The CDR3 length is 15 residues. CDR1 and CDR2 (germline): SGDLS, YYNGEE. The CDR3 DNA sequence: TGTGCCAGCAGCCCCTTCGACAGGCGCCATGGTGAAGCTTTCTTT. This encodes CASSPFDRRHGEAFF.

The chain is built from TRBV5-6 and TRBJ1-1; D unresolved. CDR1 and CDR2 from the germline V gene are SGHDT and YYEEEE. The V end lost 0 bases, the J end lost 1 base, and 7 bases lay between the germline ends. The length of the CDR3 is 14 residues. The CDR3 DNA sequence: TGTGCCAGCAGCTTGGGGGGAGGGAACACTGAAGCTTTCTTT. Amino acids: CASSLGGGNTEAFF.

The CDR3, as DNA: TGCGCCAGCAGAGATACAGGGAACACTGAAGCTTTCTTT. It is translated as CASRDTGNTEAFF. The chain links TRBV5-1 to TRBJ1-1; a weak D match, TRBD1 (5 bases). V shed 5 bases and J shed 1 base, with 9 bases lying between them. CDR3 size: 13 residues. Germline CDR1 SGHRS, CDR2 YFSETQ.

The chain combines TRBV25-1 with TRBJ1-5; D is possibly TRBD1 (6 bases). CDR1 is MGHDK and CDR2 is SYGVNS in the germline V gene. V lost 3 bases and J 6 bases, leaving 12 bases between the germline ends. The CDR3 length is 14 residues. CDR3 sequence (DNA): TGTGCCAGCAGTGAGACAGGCCCCACTCAGCCCCAGCATTTT. Its protein is CASSETGPTQPQHF.

V usage is TRBV25-1 and J usage is TRBJ2-1, with TRBD1 matching over 7 bases. CDR1 MGHDK and CDR2 SYGVNS come from the germline V gene. The CDR3 is made up of 15 amino acids. V lost 0 bases to trimming and J lost 5 bases; unmatched junction nucleotides: 4. CDR3 in amino acids: CASSEYRDSDNEQFF. The CDR3 region has the DNA TGTGCCAGCAGTGAATACCGGGACAGTGACAATGAGCAGTTCTTC.

The V and J genes are TRBV5-4 and TRBJ2-2; 13 bases line up with TRBD2. The CDR3 is 16 amino acids. CDR1 is SGHNT, CDR2 YYREEE, per germline (reference sequence). The V and J ends lost 8 bases and 2 bases, in that order; junction bases with no gene match: 6. The CDR3 nucleotides are TGTGCCAGTAGCGGACTAGCGGGGGACAACACCGGGGAGCTGTTTTTT. Protein product: CASSGLAGDNTGELFF.

This chain uses TRBV28 with TRBJ1-1; the match to TRBD1 covers 8 bases. The CDR3 is made up of 12 amino acids. Germline trimming cut 6 bases from V and 11 bases from J; bases unmatched to any gene: 8. Germline-derived CDR1 and CDR2 are MDHEN and SYDVKM. The CDR3 sequence is CASSGQGVEAFF. CDR3 DNA: TGTGCCAGCAGCGGACAGGGAGTCGAGGCTTTCTTT.

The V gene is TRBV2, the J gene TRBJ2-7; no definite D call. V lost 5 bases, J lost 0 bases, and 11 bases lay in between. Germline CDR1 is SNHLY and CDR2 is FYNNEI. CDR3 length equals 14 residues. The CDR3 loop reads CASSQTHSSYEQYF. The CDR3 nucleotides are TGTGCCAGCAGTCAAACGCACAGCTCCTACGAGCAGTACTTC.

This sequence joins TRBV2 and TRBJ2-3, with D unresolved. The length of the CDR3 is 12 residues. The V gene lost 5 bases and the J gene lost 2 bases, with 5 bases spanning the gap. Germline lookup yields CDR1 SNHLY and CDR2 FYNNEI. The CDR3 nucleotides are TGTGCCAGCAGTCCCTACACAGATACGCAGTATTTT. It translates to CASSPYTDTQYF.

CDR3 DNA sequence: TGTGCCAGCAGCTTACCAGGGCAGGCCTATGGCTACACCTTC. Protein sequence: CASSLPGQAYGYTF. V and J are TRBV7-3 and TRBJ1-2; perhaps TRBD1 as D (5 bases). This CDR3 spans 14 amino acids. Germline values: CDR1 SGHTA, CDR2 FQGTGA. V dropped 2 bases and J dropped 4 bases, with 11 bases sitting between them.

The chain couples TRBV24-1 to TRBJ1-4; 8 bases are a match to TRBD1. V shed 5 bases, J shed 8 bases, and the junction held 9 bases outside the gene matches. Germline V lookup: CDR1 KGHDR, CDR2 SFDVKD. This CDR3 region has 15 residues. The CDR3 sequence: CATSAGQGGDEKLFF. Here the CDR3 DNA reads TGTGCCACCAGTGCCGGACAGGGTGGAGACGAAAAACTGTTTTTT.

V is TRBV18 and J is TRBJ1-5; 7 bases line up with TRBD1. Losses at the gene ends were 4 bases for V and 3 bases for J; bases not matched to a gene: 3. CDR3 length equals 14 residues. CDR1 and CDR2 from the germline V gene are KGHSH and LQKENI. The CDR3 sequence is CASSQTGFNQPQHF. In nucleotides, the CDR3 is TGTGCCAGCTCACAGACAGGGTTCAATCAGCCCCAGCATTTT.

This clone came up once. V is TRBV2 and J is TRBJ2-2; 11 nucleotides align to TRBD1. The J segment lost 1 base and the V segment lost 9 bases, leaving 4 bases of the junction unmatched. Germline CDR1 SNHLY, CDR2 FYNNEI. The CDR3 runs 15 residues. DNA for the CDR3: TGTGCCAGACACGGGACAGGGGGGAACACCGGGGAGCTGTTTTTT. Its protein is CARHGTGGNTGELFF.

The DNA for the CDR3 is TGTGCCAGCAGCCGGGGAGGGTTGGGAGGCTACACCTTC. Translating it yields CASSRGGLGGYTF. This chain joins TRBV9 and TRBJ1-2, with D hard to call. Trimming left V 4 bases short and J 8 bases short, with 15 bases between. Germline V gene lookup returns CDR1 SGDLS and CDR2 YYNGEE. The CDR3 is made up of 13 amino acids.

The genes are TRBV6-5 and TRBJ1-1; TRBD1 aligns across 8 bases. CDR3 length: 15 residues. Trimming removed 6 bases from V and 3 bases from J; junction bases left unmatched: 9. In germline, CDR1 is MNHEY, CDR2 SVGAGI. The CDR3 loop is CASRVWDRSDTEAFF. The CDR3 DNA follows: TGTGCCAGCAGAGTCTGGGACAGGTCGGACACTGAAGCTTTCTTT.

The V and J genes are TRBV7-9 and TRBJ1-2; D unresolved. Germline V lookup: CDR1 SEHNR, CDR2 FQNEAQ (reference sequence). The CDR3 length is 14 residues. Trimming cost V 5 bases and J 0 bases, with 10 bases left between them. CDR3 residues: CASSLREANYGYTF. In DNA form, the CDR3 reads TGTGCCAGCAGCCTAAGGGAGGCTAACTATGGCTACACCTTC. The variable domain in full, with the rest retrieved from reference TRBV7-9 and TRBJ1-2, is DTGVSQNPRHKITKRGQNVTFRCDPISEHNRLYWYRQTLGQGPEFLTYFQNEAQLEKSRLLSDRFSAERPKGSFSTLEIQRTEQGDSAMYLCASSLREANYGYTFGSGTRLTVV.

In its sample, this clone was seen a few times. CDR3 DNA sequence: TGTGCCAGCTCACGGCGACAGGGGGAGGACACTGAAGCTTTCTTT. Translating gives CASSRRQGEDTEAFF. The V call is TRBV18, the J call TRBJ1-1; TRBD1 aligns across 9 bases. The CDR3 runs to 15 residues. In germline, CDR1 is KGHSH, CDR2 LQKENI. V shed 4 bases, J shed 3 bases, and the junction held 6 bases outside the gene matches.

The chain employs TRBV25-1 and TRBJ1-3, with no clear D. With 3 bases removed from V and 0 bases from J, the gap between germline ends came to 12 bases. The CDR3 sequence is 16 residues long. Looked up from germline, CDR1 is MGHDK and CDR2 is SYGVNS. CDR3 in amino acids: CASSDDGVPSGNTIYF. As DNA, the CDR3 is TGTGCCAGCAGTGACGACGGGGTCCCCTCTGGAAACACCATATATTTT.

The gene calls are TRBV12-3 or TRBV12-4 and TRBJ1-1; no clear D gene. Deletions cut 3 bases from V and 4 bases from J, with 3 bases between. The CDR3 totals 11 residues. The CDR3 spells CASSFSTEAFF. The CDR3, as DNA: TGTGCCAGCAGTTTCTCCACTGAAGCTTTCTTT.

The DNA for the CDR3 is TGTGCCACCAGCAGTAAGAGTTCGCTTACCGGGGAGCTGTTTTTT. This sequence encodes CATSSKSSLTGELFF. The V call is TRBV15, the J call TRBJ2-2; no definite D call. The CDR3 spans 15 residues. The germline CDR1 and CDR2 sequences are LNHNV and YYDKDF (reference sequence). V was cut by 3 bases and J by 5 bases, with 13 bases left in between.

The CDR3: CASSSSSGGIQETQYF. CDR3 sequence (DNA): TGTGCCAGCAGCTCGTCTAGCGGGGGGATACAAGAGACCCAGTACTTC. The chain uses TRBV7-2 and TRBJ2-5, with 11 bases aligning to TRBD2. This CDR3 spans 16 amino acids. Germline V gene sequence: CDR1 SGHTA, CDR2 FQGNSA. The V segment lost 4 bases and the J segment 2 bases; nucleotides outside the gene matches: 6. Drawing the rest from reference TRBV7-2 and TRBJ2-5, the complete variable domain is GAGVSQSPSNKVTEKGKDVELRCDPISGHTALYWYRQSLGQGLEFLIYFQGNSAPDKSGLPSDRFSAERTGGSVSTLTIQRTQQEDSAVYLCASSSSSGGIQETQYFGPGTRLLVL.

The chain links TRBV6-6 to TRBJ2-1, with D maybe TRBD2 (5 bases). V was shortened by 7 bases and J by 9 bases, with 16 bases between the two germline ends. Germline assignment: CDR1 MNHNY and CDR2 SVGAGI (reference sequence). This CDR3 contains 13 residues. CDR3 protein: CASTGGTVSEQFF. Written as DNA, the CDR3 is TGTGCCAGCACAGGAGGTACGGTCAGTGAGCAGTTCTTC.

The rearrangement links TRBV6-2 or TRBV6-3 to TRBJ2-1; D not certain. There are 13 residues in the CDR3. CDR1 is MNHEY, CDR2 SVGEGT, per germline. The ends were cut back, 2 bases at V and 2 bases at J, with 4 bases in the middle. CDR3 DNA sequence: TGTGCCAGCAGTTACCCTACCTACAATGAGCAGTTCTTC. This encodes CASSYPTYNEQFF.

This clone was counted at least ten times. The chain combines TRBV6-4 with TRBJ2-7, with 11 bases matching TRBD2. CDR1 is MRHNA, CDR2 SNTAGT, per germline. The CDR3 sequence is 15 residues long. The trim removed 3 bases at V and 2 bases at J, leaving 3 bases unmatched. Here the CDR3 reads CASSELAGEAYEQYF. The DNA of the CDR3 is TGTGCCAGCAGTGAACTAGCGGGGGAGGCCTACGAGCAGTACTTC.